Listed below are T cell receptor beta chains from one sample, sequenced in a study of blood T cell repertoires in COVID-19. Sequencing used immunoSEQ multiplex PCR; TCRdb keeps in-frame clones, though not all of them. The profile covers 380,000 or so clones, with 70% to 85% appearing a single time and 1.1% taken by the ten largest. The sequenced sample consisted of peripheral blood. The source of these receptors is a human donor with acute or convalescent COVID-19. The donor label of this sample is uncertain. The CDR3 runs from the conserved cysteine through the conserved F or W. Fields, in order: V gene, J gene, CDR3 length, D gene, clone size, CDR3 DNA, CDR3 protein. A D gene is named only where the DNA matches it firmly. Clone size is shown for a subset of rows, as once, few, many or a class of expanded clone.

TRBV15	TRBJ1-2	17	TRBD1	once	TGTGCCACCAGGATGCGTTCGAGGACAGGATCGACTTATGGCTACACCTTC	CATRMRSRTGSTYGYTF
TRBV12-5	TRBJ1-2	14	-	-	TGTGCTAGTGGTAAACAGGGCGCCAACTATGGCTACACCTTC	CASGKQGANYGYTF
TRBV7-9	TRBJ2-1	15	TRBD2	-	TGTGCCAGCAGCTTAGCTCGCGGGAGGGTGAATGAGCAGTTCTTC	CASSLARGRVNEQFF
TRBV16	TRBJ1-3	14	-	few	TGTGCCAGCAGTCTGGGCCAGTCTGGAAACACCATATATTTT	CASSLGQSGNTIYF
TRBV2	TRBJ1-1	14	-	-	TGTGCCAGCAACTATGAAACAGGCTCGGCAGGAGCTTTCTTT	CASNYETGSAGAFF
TRBV28	TRBJ1-5	16	-	-	TGTGCCAGCAGCCAAGCGTTGGGTTCGAGCAATCAGCCCCAGCATTTT	CASSQALGSSNQPQHF
TRBV12-5	TRBJ2-3	15	TRBD2	-	TGTGCTAGTGGTAGCCCCCTAGCGGGGGGAAATACGCAGTATTTT	CASGSPLAGGNTQYF
TRBV27	TRBJ1-5	17	TRBD1	-	TGTGCCAGCAGTCCAAGGAGACAGGGAAGGGGAAATCAGCCCCAGCATTTT	CASSPRRQGRGNQPQHF
TRBV18	TRBJ2-7	14	-	-	TGTGCCAGCTCACCTTCGGACACCAGCTACGAGCAGTACTTC	CASSPSDTSYEQYF
TRBV14	TRBJ2-1	13	-	-	TGTGCCAGCAGCCTCACAGGGCACAATGAGCAGTTCTTC	CASSLTGHNEQFF
TRBV2	TRBJ1-5	14	TRBD1	few	TGTGCCAGCAGTTTGGGACAGCGCAATCAGCCCCAGCATTTT	CASSLGQRNQPQHF
TRBV5-1	TRBJ2-1	16	TRBD2	-	TGCGCCAGCAGCTTGTATGGACTAGCGGGTAACAATGAGCAGTTCTTC	CASSLYGLAGNNEQFF
TRBV12-3/TRBV12-4	TRBJ2-2	13	-	few	TGTGCCAGCAGTTCCCTCGGGACCGGGGAGCTGTTTTTT	CASSSLGTGELFF
TRBV19	TRBJ1-5	15	TRBD1	-	TGTGCCAGTAGTATACGACAGGGGTCGAATCAGCCCCAGCATTTT	CASSIRQGSNQPQHF
TRBV12-5	TRBJ2-7	13	TRBD1	-	TGTGCTAGTGGACCAGGGGGCCCGGGGCCGCAGTACTTC	CASGPGGPGPQYF
TRBV5-1	TRBJ1-6	16	-	-	TGCGCCAGCAGCTCTACCGGGGGTCTGGGTAATTCACCCCTCCACTTT	CASSSTGGLGNSPLHF
TRBV11-2	TRBJ2-7	14	-	-	TGTGCCAGCAGCTTAGATGGCAGTCCCTACGAGCAGTACTTC	CASSLDGSPYEQYF
TRBV7-9	TRBJ2-3	15	TRBD2	-	TGTGCCAGCAGCGTAACTAGCGGGGCCACAGATACGCAGTATTTT	CASSVTSGATDTQYF
TRBV27	TRBJ2-1	16	-	-	TGTGCCAGCAGTTCCGGCTCCGACTACCACCACAATGAGCAGTTCTTC	CASSSGSDYHHNEQFF
TRBV24-1	TRBJ1-1	13	-	-	TGTGCCACCAGTGAAGGGACACAAAAAGAAGCTTTCTTT	CATSEGTQKEAFF
TRBV21-1	TRBJ2-5	16	-	-	TGTGCCAGCAGCAAAGGACTAGCGGGACCCTCCGAGACCCAGTACTTC	CASSKGLAGPSETQYF
TRBV3-1/TRBV3-2	TRBJ1-2	15	TRBD1	-	TGTGCCAGCAGCCAAGACCGAGGGACAGCTTATGGCTACACCTTC	CASSQDRGTAYGYTF
TRBV11-2	TRBJ1-2	15	-	-	TGTGCCAGCAGCCTAGGGGTGGGGAGTTTGTCTGGCTACACCTTC	CASSLGVGSLSGYTF
TRBV5-1	TRBJ2-7	13	-	once	TGCGCCAGCAGCGTGACTACTTCCTACGAGCAGTACTTC	CASSVTTSYEQYF
TRBV7-9	TRBJ2-3	12	-	-	TGTGCCAGCAGCCCTAGAGGAGATACGCAGTATTTT	CASSPRGDTQYF
TRBV11-2	TRBJ2-1	15	TRBD1	-	TGTGCCAGCAGCAGACAGGGGAGGTCGGCCAGTGAGCAGTTCTTC	CASSRQGRSASEQFF
TRBV6-5	TRBJ1-3	16	-	-	TGTGCCAGCAGTTCTTGGGGGGGAAAGTCTGGAAACACCATATATTTT	CASSSWGGKSGNTIYF
TRBV5-5	TRBJ2-5	17	TRBD2	few	TGTGCCAGCAGCCCCTCCCCTAGCGGGGCGACCCAAGAGACCCAGTACTTC	CASSPSPSGATQETQYF
TRBV5-8	TRBJ1-1	15	-	-	TGTGCCAGCAGCTTCGTCCCGGGGGTGAACACTGAAGCTTTCTTT	CASSFVPGVNTEAFF
TRBV5-1	TRBJ1-2	12	-	-	TGCGCCAGCAGAGATGAAGCGGATGGCTACACCTTC	CASRDEADGYTF
TRBV7-9	TRBJ2-1	16	TRBD2	once	TGTGCCAGCAGCTTGGGGACTAGCGGGAGGGTTAATGAGCAGTTCTTC	CASSLGTSGRVNEQFF
TRBV19	TRBJ2-7	13	-	-	TGTGCCAGTAGTATATCCGGGGCCTACGAGCAGTACTTC	CASSISGAYEQYF
TRBV3-1/TRBV3-2	TRBJ1-3	16	-	-	TGTGCCAGCAGCCAAGATCACACAGGGCGTAGGAACACCATATATTTT	CASSQDHTGRRNTIYF
TRBV18	TRBJ1-2	17	-	-	TGTGCCAGCTCACCACGCTCCTCCCCAGTGACTAACTATGGCTACACCTTC	CASSPRSSPVTNYGYTF
TRBV7-6	TRBJ1-5	13	-	-	TGTGCCAGCAGCTTAATGGCGCAGGGGCCCCAGCATTTT	CASSLMAQGPQHF
TRBV2	TRBJ1-1	17	-	few	TGTGCCAGCAGCCCCTTCTGGGGGCAGGGAATGGACACTGAAGCTTTCTTT	CASSPFWGQGMDTEAFF
TRBV6-6	TRBJ1-1	15	-	-	TGTGCCAGCAGTTACTTGAGGAGTACGAACACTGAAGCTTTCTTT	CASSYLRSTNTEAFF
TRBV18	TRBJ1-2	13	-	-	TGTGCCAGCTCACCCAGGGATGACTATGGCTACACCTTC	CASSPRDDYGYTF
TRBV27	TRBJ1-2	13	TRBD1	few	TGTGCCAGCAGTTTATCTAGGACAGGGGGCTACACCTTC	CASSLSRTGGYTF
TRBV27	TRBJ2-7	14	TRBD1	-	TGTGCCAGCAGTCGACAGGGACAGTCCTACGAGCAGTACTTC	CASSRQGQSYEQYF
TRBV5-6	TRBJ1-4	12	-	few	TGTGCCAGCAGCTTGTCGGGTGAAAAACTGTTTTTT	CASSLSGEKLFF
TRBV7-2	TRBJ2-1	19	TRBD2	-	TGTGCCAGCAGCTTAGAGAGACTAGCGGGAGGGCCCCGGAGAAATGAGCAGTTCTTC	CASSLERLAGGPRRNEQFF
TRBV3-1/TRBV3-2	TRBJ2-7	16	TRBD2	-	TGTGCCAGCAGCCAAGGGGCGGGGGGGCTCTCCTACGAGCAGTACTTC	CASSQGAGGLSYEQYF
TRBV5-1	TRBJ1-1	14	-	few	TGCGCCAGCAGCTTGGATAGGACAGTCACTGAAGCTTTCTTT	CASSLDRTVTEAFF
TRBV9	TRBJ2-3	14	TRBD2	-	TGTGCCAGCAGGGGAGCGGGGGTGGGAGATACGCAGTATTTT	CASRGAGVGDTQYF
TRBV7-8	TRBJ2-7	15	-	-	TGTGCCAGCAGCTTATCCCAGGGCGGGAAAGCCGAGCAGTACTTC	CASSLSQGGKAEQYF
TRBV27	TRBJ1-6	14	-	-	TGTGCCAGCAGGGCGCACAGGGACAATTCACCCCTCCACTTT	CASRAHRDNSPLHF
TRBV6-1	TRBJ2-6	16	-	-	TGTGCCAGCAGTGAAAGTTCAGGGTCTGGGGCCAACGTCCTGACTTTC	CASSESSGSGANVLTF
TRBV19	TRBJ2-1	14	TRBD2	-	TGTGCCAGTAGTCTAAGGGAGGGTATGAATGAGCAGTTCTTC	CASSLREGMNEQFF
TRBV18	TRBJ1-2	14	TRBD1	-	TGTGCCAGCTCACTCAGTAACGACAGGGATGGCTACACCTTC	CASSLSNDRDGYTF